This T cell receptor (beta chain) came from a study of OX40 agonist ivuxolimab in advanced cancers. Across the study: Dose-escalation patients suffered from hepatocellular carcinoma, melanoma, renal cell or head and neck cancer. Cohort: 75% to 90% men, mean age approximately 64, aged about 20 to 85.

This clone was counted once. Its antigen is unknown. Study-level results: Expanded clones belonging to CD8+ T cells outnumbered, on average, those of CD4+.

Germline-derived CDR1 and CDR2 are SEHNR and FQNEAQ (reference sequence). There are 13 residues in the CDR3. Between the trimmed V and J ends, which lost 5 bases and 5 bases, there was a span of 12 bases. Sequenced by immunoSEQ multiplex PCR; TCRdb stores in-frame clones only, minus some. The sample lists tens of thousands of clones, roughly 86% occurring once. The TCR originated in an adult with an advanced solid tumor such as melanoma, head and neck, liver or kidney cancer. The sequences come from CD4+ or CD8+ T cells sorted from blood, collected in a trial of the OX40 agonist ivuxolimab. The chain links TRBV7-9 to TRBJ1-1; D gene unclear. CDR3: CASSDYRGTEAFF. The CDR3 DNA sequence: TGTGCCAGCAGCGATTACAGAGGGACTGAAGCTTTCTTT.